This T cell receptor beta chain stems from a study of blood T cell repertoires in COVID-19. Study details: Material from acute and convalescent COVID-19 was sourced from the United States, Italy and Spain. T cells, B-cell-depleted T cells, or PBMCs provided the cDNA or gDNA that served as material.

In terms of age and location, participants ranged from roughly 18 to 90 years and lived in about 25 US areas. Participant-reported clinical history was the basis for cohort assignment. The CDR3 extends over 15 amino acids. The V gene's germline CDR1 is MNHEY and CDR2 SMNVEV (reference sequence). V was shortened by 0 bases and J by 8 bases, with 16 bases between the two germline ends. Assay used: immunoSEQ multiplex PCR; TCRdb lists only in-frame clones, some missing. Of about 270,000 clones listed, roughly 90% are singletons. The rearrangement joins TRBV27 to TRBJ1-2; a weak D match, TRBD1 (6 bases). This TCR was recovered from a woman in her thirties or forties with acute COVID-19. Sequencing used PBMCs or T cells enriched from blood (not recorded which). The CDR3 DNA is TGTGCCAGCAGTTTATCGCCCACAGGGACCAGAGGCTACACCTTC. It encodes CASSLSPTGTRGYTF.